The clone carrying this T cell receptor (beta chain) is a singleton in its sample. These data belong to a study of blood T cell repertoires in COVID-19. Patients in Seattle were enrolled during active infection, then followed longitudinally. The repertoire was sequenced with immunoSEQ multiplex PCR; TCRdb's copy has only in-frame clones and lacks some. The sample has about 290,000 clones; nearly 90% are singletons. The CDR3 contains 14 residues. V was shortened by 0 bases and J by 7 bases, with 13 bases between the two germline ends. CDR1 and CDR2 from the germline V gene are SGHNT and YYREEE (reference sequence).

The specimen was peripheral blood. This chain links TRBV5-4 with TRBJ1-1, with D tentatively TRBD1 (5 bases). The receptor comes from a woman younger than 45 with COVID-19, enrolled during active disease. This CDR3 reads CASSLGGEGIEAFF. DNA for the CDR3: TGTGCCAGCAGCTTGGGAGGGGAGGGAATTGAAGCTTTCTTT.